The clone carrying this TCR beta chain appeared a few times. Everyone who took part was roughly 18 to 90 years old, and they came from 24 US areas. For recovered donors of Cohort 3, there were two negative PCRs, clearance, or symptom resolution. These data come from a study of blood T cell repertoires in COVID-19. Turning to the study itself: Sample material is recorded as cDNA or gDNA derived from T cells, B-cell-depleted T cells, or PBMCs.

Under the authors' procedure: Amplification with reference gene primers provided the estimates of nucleated cell counts. Repertoires were generated with immunoSEQ multiplex PCR, while TCRdb's copy carries only in-frame clones and drops some. The DNA was the basis for D and trimming; V, J and clone size are from that table. The sample carries some 200,000 clones, about 88% recorded once. This sequence was found in a woman younger than 45 who had recovered from COVID-19. The sample taken for sequencing was PBMCs or T cells enriched from blood (not recorded which).

For the CDR3, the DNA is TGTGCCAGCAGCCAAGTTGTGGGCCAAGGGGTCTACGAGCAGTACTTC. Translation: CASSQVVGQGVYEQYF. The rearrangement uses TRBV4-2 and TRBJ2-7, with D perhaps matching TRBD1 (5 bases). The CDR3 spans 16 residues. Germline lookup yields CDR1 LGHNA and CDR2 YNFKEQ. V was trimmed by 1 base and J by 3 bases, leaving 16 bases between them.